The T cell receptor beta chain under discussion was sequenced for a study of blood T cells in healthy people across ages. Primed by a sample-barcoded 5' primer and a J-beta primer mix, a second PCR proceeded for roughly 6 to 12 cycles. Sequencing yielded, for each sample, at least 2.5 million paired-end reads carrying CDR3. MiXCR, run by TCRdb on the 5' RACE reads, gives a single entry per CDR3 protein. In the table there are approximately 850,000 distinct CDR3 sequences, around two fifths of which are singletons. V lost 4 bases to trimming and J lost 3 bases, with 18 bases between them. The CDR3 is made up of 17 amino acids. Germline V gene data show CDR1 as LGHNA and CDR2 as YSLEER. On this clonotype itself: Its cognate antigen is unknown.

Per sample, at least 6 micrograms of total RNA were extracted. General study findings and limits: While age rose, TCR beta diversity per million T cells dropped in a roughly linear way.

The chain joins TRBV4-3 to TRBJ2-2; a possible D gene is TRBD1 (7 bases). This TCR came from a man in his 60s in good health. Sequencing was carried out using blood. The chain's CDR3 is CASSLLPGGSDTGELFF. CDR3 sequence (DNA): TGCGCCAGCAGCCTATTGCCAGGGGGGTCGGACACCGGGGAGCTGTTTTTT.